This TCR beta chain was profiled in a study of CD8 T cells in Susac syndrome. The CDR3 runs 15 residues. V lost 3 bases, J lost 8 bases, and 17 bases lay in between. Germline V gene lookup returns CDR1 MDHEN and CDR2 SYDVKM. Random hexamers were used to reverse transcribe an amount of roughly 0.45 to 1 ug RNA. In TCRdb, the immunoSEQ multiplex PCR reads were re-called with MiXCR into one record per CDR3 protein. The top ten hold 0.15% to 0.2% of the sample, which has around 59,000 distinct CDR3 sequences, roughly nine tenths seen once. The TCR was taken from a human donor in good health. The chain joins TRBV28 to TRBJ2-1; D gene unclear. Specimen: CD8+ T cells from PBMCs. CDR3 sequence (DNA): TGTGCCAGCAGTTTTCAAGGGCAAAAGGTGGATGAGCAGTTCTTC. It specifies CASSFQGQKVDEQFF.